This record looks at one T cell receptor (beta chain) sequence and its context. Its target is not known. The entry originates in a study of T cells after yellow fever vaccination. Points from the study as a whole: Researchers noted that a small share of clonotypes showed up in both CD4 and CD8 compartments. Contamination by abundant bulk-population clonotypes could be present in FACS-sorted repertoires. The study re-detected most primary-vaccination clones after the booster (roughly 96% CD4, approximately 88% CD8).

TCRdb passed the 5' RACE reads through MiXCR, listing each CDR3 protein once. This repertoire shows approximately 350,000 distinct CDR3 sequences, 11% found once; its top ten account for roughly a sixth. Trimming removed 3 bases at V and 0 bases at J, with 9 bases between. This CDR3 spans 14 amino acids. V is TRBV12-3 or TRBV12-4 and J is TRBJ2-7; D perhaps matches TRBD2 (5 bases). The sequenced sample was PBMCs, obtained on the day of the first yellow fever vaccination. The sequence came from a man aged 18 to 30 who received the YFV17D yellow fever vaccine. CDR3 in DNA: TGTGCCAGCAGTTTTTCGGGGTACTCCTACGAGCAGTACTTC. This sequence encodes CASSFSGYSYEQYF.